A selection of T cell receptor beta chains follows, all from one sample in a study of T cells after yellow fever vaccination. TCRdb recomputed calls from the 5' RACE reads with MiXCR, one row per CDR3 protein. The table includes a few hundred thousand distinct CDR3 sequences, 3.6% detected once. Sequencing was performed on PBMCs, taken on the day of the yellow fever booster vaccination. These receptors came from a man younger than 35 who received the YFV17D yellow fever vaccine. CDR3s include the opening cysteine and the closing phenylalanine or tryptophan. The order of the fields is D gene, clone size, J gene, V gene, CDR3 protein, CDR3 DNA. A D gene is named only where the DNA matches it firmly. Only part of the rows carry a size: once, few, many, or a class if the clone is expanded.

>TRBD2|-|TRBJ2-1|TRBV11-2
CASSSGTSGDVNEQFF
TGTGCCAGCAGCTCGGGGACTAGCGGGGATGTCAATGAGCAGTTCTTC
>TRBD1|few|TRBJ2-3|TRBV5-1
CASSWAPGGPDTQYF
TGCGCCAGCAGCTGGGCTCCAGGGGGCCCAGATACGCAGTATTTT
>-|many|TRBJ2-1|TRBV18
CASSPYKDEQFF
TGTGCCAGCTCACCATATAAAGATGAGCAGTTCTTC
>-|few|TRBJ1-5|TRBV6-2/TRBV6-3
CASSHLDRNQPQHF
TGTGCCAGCAGTCACTTGGACAGAAATCAGCCCCAGCATTTT
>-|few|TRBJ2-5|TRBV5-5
CASSPQRVRETQYF
TGTGCCAGCAGCCCCCAGCGGGTAAGGGAGACCCAGTACTTC
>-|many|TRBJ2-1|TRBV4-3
CASSPAELFANEQFF
TGCGCCAGCAGCCCGGCAGAACTCTTCGCCAATGAGCAGTTCTTC
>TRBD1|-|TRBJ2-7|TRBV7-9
CASRGTGATYEQYF
TGTGCCAGCAGGGGGACAGGCGCTACCTACGAGCAGTACTTC
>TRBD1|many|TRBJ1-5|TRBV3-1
CASSQDGTGGGNQPQHF
TGTGCCAGCAGCCAAGATGGGACAGGGGGTGGCAATCAGCCCCAGCATTTT
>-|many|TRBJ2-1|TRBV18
CASSHESSYNEQFF
TGTGCCAGCTCACATGAGAGCTCCTACAATGAGCAGTTCTTC
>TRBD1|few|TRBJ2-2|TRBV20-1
CSASRRGRTGELFF
TGCAGTGCTAGTCGAAGGGGGCGCACCGGGGAGCTGTTTTTT
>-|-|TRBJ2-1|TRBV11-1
CASSLGRYEQFF
TGTGCCAGCAGCTTAGGAAGGTATGAGCAGTTCTTC
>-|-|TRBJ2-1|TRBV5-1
CASSSGLSSYNEQFF
TGCGCCAGCAGCTCCGGTCTGAGCTCCTACAATGAGCAGTTCTTC
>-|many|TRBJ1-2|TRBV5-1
CASSLEYTVRSSYGYTF
TGCGCCAGCAGCTTGGAATATACAGTCAGGTCTTCATATGGCTACACCTTC
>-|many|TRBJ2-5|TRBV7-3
CASSLLGSGQETQYF
TGTGCCAGCAGCTTACTAGGTAGCGGTCAAGAGACCCAGTACTTC
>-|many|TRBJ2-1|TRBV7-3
CASSHSVPGGLVREQFF
TGTGCCAGCAGCCATTCGGTACCGGGGGGCCTGGTGAGGGAGCAGTTCTTC
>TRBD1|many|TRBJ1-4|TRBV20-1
CSALQGGEKLFF
TGCAGTGCCCTCCAGGGGGGGGAAAAACTGTTTTTT
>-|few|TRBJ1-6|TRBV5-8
CASSHLVALNSPLHF
TGTGCCAGCAGCCACCTGGTGGCTCTAAATTCACCCCTCCACTTT
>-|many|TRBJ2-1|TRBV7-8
CASSVPEGGMGEQFF
TGTGCCAGCAGCGTTCCAGAGGGGGGAATGGGGGAGCAGTTCTTC
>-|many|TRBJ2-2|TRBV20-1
CSAPRQGYPGELFF
TGCAGTGCTCCTCGCCAGGGTTACCCCGGGGAGCTGTTTTTT
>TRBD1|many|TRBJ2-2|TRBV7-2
CASSLRGQGTGELFF
TGTGCCAGCAGCTTGAGGGGGCAAGGCACCGGGGAGCTGTTTTTT
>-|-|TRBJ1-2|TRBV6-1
CASSEGEGGYGYTF
TGTGCCAGCAGTGAGGGGGAAGGAGGCTATGGCTACACCTTC
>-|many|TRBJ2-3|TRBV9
CASSANPASGYTDTQYF
TGTGCCAGCAGCGCCAACCCGGCCAGCGGGTACACAGATACGCAGTATTTT
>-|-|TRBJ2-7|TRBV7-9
CASSLGCYEQYF
TGTGCCAGCAGCTTGGGCTGCTACGAGCAGTACTTC
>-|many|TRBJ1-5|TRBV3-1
CASSQGEVWQPQHF
TGTGCCAGCAGCCAAGGGGAGGTCTGGCAGCCCCAGCATTTT
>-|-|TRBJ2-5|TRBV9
CASSVSIQETQYF
TGTGCCAGCAGCGTGAGTATTCAAGAGACCCAGTACTTC
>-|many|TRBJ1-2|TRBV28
CASSFGGLGYTF
TGTGCCAGCAGTTTCGGGGGGCTGGGCTACACCTTC
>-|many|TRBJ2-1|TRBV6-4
CASSWQPGSGQFF
TGTGCCAGCAGTTGGCAGCCCGGCTCAGGGCAGTTCTTC
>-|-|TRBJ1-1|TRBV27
CASTPTPGATEAFF
TGTGCCAGCACACCGACCCCCGGCGCCACTGAAGCTTTCTTT
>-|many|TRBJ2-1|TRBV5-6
CASSLWGGRYNEQFF
TGTGCCAGCAGCCTTTGGGGGGGCCGTTACAATGAGCAGTTCTTC
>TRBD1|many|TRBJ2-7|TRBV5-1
CASRGGQDADEQYF
TGCGCCAGCAGGGGGGGACAGGATGCGGACGAGCAGTACTTC
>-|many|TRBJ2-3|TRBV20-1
CSAPPDPPGGTDTQYF
TGCAGTGCTCCCCCCGACCCACCGGGGGGCACAGATACGCAGTATTTT
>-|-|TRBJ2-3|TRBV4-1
CASSLNVGNTDTQYF
TGCGCCAGCAGCCTGAATGTAGGGAACACAGATACGCAGTATTTT
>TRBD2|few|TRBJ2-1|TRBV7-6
CASSRSGGPPSMDEQFF
TGTGCCAGCAGCCGTAGCGGGGGGCCTCCCTCGATGGATGAGCAGTTCTTC
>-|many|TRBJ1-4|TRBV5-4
CASSLETNEKLFF
TGTGCCAGCAGCTTGGAGACAAATGAAAAACTGTTTTTT
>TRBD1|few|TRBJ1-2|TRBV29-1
CSAFQGVNYGYTF
TGCAGCGCATTTCAGGGGGTAAACTATGGCTACACCTTC
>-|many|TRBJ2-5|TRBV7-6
CASSLSRGGWRETQYF
TGTGCCAGCAGCCTTTCCAGAGGGGGGTGGAGAGAGACCCAGTACTTC
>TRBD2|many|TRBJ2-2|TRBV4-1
CASSQSWGGSMGELFF
TGCGCCAGCAGCCAGTCCTGGGGGGGAAGTATGGGGGAGCTGTTTTTT
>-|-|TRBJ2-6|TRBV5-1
CASSNGYSGANVLTF
TGCGCCAGCAGCAACGGGTACTCTGGGGCCAACGTCCTGACTTTC
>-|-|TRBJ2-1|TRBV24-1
CATSDREQQQFF
TGTGCCACCAGTGATAGAGAACAGCAGCAGTTCTTC
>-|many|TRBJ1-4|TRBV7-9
CASSLLGHGATNEKLFF
TGTGCCAGCAGCTTACTCGGACACGGTGCAACTAATGAAAAACTGTTTTTT
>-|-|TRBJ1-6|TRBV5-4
CASSPPSARGPLHF
TGTGCCAGCAGCCCCCCGTCGGCCCGGGGGCCCCTCCACTTT
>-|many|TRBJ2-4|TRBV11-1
CASSLSETAKNIQYF
TGTGCCAGCAGCTTAAGTGAAACAGCCAAAAACATTCAGTACTTC
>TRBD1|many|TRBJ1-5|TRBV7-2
CASSPGTGVNQPQHF
TGTGCCAGCAGCCCCGGGACAGGGGTTAATCAGCCCCAGCATTTT
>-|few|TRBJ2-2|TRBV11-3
CASSFEGNRELFF
TGTGCCAGCAGCTTTGAAGGGAACCGGGAGCTGTTTTTT
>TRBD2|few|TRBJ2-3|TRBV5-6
CASSLERGLLSTDTQYF
TGTGCCAGCAGCCTGGAGCGGGGACTACTAAGCACAGATACGCAGTATTTT
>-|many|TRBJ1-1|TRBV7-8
CASSLGTAIEAFF
TGTGCCAGCAGCTTAGGGACAGCGATTGAAGCTTTCTTT
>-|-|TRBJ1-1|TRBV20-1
CSASDQGGGAHTEAFF
TGCAGTGCTAGCGACCAAGGGGGGGGCGCGCACACTGAAGCTTTCTTT
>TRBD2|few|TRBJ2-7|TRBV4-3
CASSQDPAGSYEQYF
TGCGCCAGCAGCCAAGATCCAGCGGGATCCTACGAGCAGTACTTC
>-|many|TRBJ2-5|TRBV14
CASSPLGQSQARTQYF
TGTGCCAGCAGCCCCCTTGGGCAGTCTCAAGCCCGGACCCAGTACTTC
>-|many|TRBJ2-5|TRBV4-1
CASSQEYSGQETQYF
TGCGCCAGCAGCCAAGAATATTCCGGACAAGAGACCCAGTACTTC
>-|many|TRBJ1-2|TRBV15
CATSRSLGDGYTF
TGTGCCACCAGCAGATCCCTAGGGGATGGCTACACCTTC
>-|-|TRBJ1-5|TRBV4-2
CASSQVTDIHQPQHF
TGTGCCAGCAGCCAAGTTACAGATATTCATCAGCCCCAGCATTTT
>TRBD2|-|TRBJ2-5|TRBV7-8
CASSQSSSGGRFGTQYF
TGTGCCAGCAGCCAGTCTTCTAGCGGGGGGAGATTTGGGACCCAGTACTTC
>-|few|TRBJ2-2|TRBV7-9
CASSLWTLFNTGELFF
TGTGCCAGCAGCCTCTGGACTCTTTTCAACACCGGGGAGCTGTTTTTT
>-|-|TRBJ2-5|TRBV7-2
CASSLSRAEETQYF
TGTGCCAGCAGCTTATCTCGAGCCGAAGAGACCCAGTACTTC